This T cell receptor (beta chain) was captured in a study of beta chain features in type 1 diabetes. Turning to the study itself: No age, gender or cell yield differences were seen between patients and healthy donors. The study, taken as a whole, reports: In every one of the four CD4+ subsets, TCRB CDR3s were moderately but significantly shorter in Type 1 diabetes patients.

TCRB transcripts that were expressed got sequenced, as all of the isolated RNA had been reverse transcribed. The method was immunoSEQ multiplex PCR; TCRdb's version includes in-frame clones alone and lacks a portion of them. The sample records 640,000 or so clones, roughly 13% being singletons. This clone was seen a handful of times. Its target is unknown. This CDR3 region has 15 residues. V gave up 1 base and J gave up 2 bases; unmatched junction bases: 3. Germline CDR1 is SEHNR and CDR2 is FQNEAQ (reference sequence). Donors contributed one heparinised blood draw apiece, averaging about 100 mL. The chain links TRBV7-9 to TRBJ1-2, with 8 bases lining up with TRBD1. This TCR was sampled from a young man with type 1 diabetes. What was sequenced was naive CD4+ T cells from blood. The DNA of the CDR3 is TGTGCCAGCAGCTTAGAAGCAGGGGGCAACTATGGCTACACCTTC. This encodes CASSLEAGGNYGYTF.